A selection of T cell receptor beta chains follows, all from one sample in a study of cytotoxic CD8 clonotypes in ibrutinib-treated CLL. Sequenced by immunoSEQ multiplex PCR; TCRdb stores in-frame clones only, minus some. Among 300,000 or so clones, around 66% were seen once, and the ten largest hold 6% to 6.5%. The sample here was PBMCs, taken after 36 months of ibrutinib treatment. Receptor source: a human donor with chronic lymphocytic leukemia. CDR3s include the opening cysteine and the closing phenylalanine or tryptophan. The D gene is left open where the match is weak. Clone sizes are given selectively: once, few, many, or a class where the clone is expanded.

d_call clone_size j_call v_call cdr3_nt cdr3_aa
- - TRBJ1-1 TRBV23-1 TGCGCCAGCAGTCAATCGAGGCTGACAGAGATGAACACTGAAGCTTTCTTT CASSQSRLTEMNTEAFF
- - TRBJ2-7 TRBV25-1 TGTGCCAGCAGTGAAGTAGGGGACGTCGGGGGCGAGCAGTACTTC CASSEVGDVGGEQYF
- - TRBJ1-3 TRBV18 TGTGCCAGCTCACCATATTTGGGGTCTGGAAACACCATATATTTT CASSPYLGSGNTIYF
TRBD1 - TRBJ1-2 TRBV7-9 TGTGCCAGCAGCTTGGGGACAGACGGCTACACCTTC CASSLGTDGYTF
TRBD2 few TRBJ2-7 TRBV19 TGTGCCAGTCGAGAGCGGGATAACGAGCAGTACTTC CASRERDNEQYF
TRBD2 medium-sized TRBJ2-2 TRBV18 TGTGCCAGCTCACCACCGGTAGCGGGAGTAGGGACCGGGGAGCTGTTTTTT CASSPPVAGVGTGELFF
- - TRBJ1-2 TRBV5-1 TGCGCCAGCAGCTTGGGGACGTTTCGTTCCCCTTATGGCTACACCTTC CASSLGTFRSPYGYTF
TRBD2 - TRBJ2-5 TRBV11-2 TGTGCCAGCAGCCAGCTGGGGTCCCGGACTAGAGAGACCCAGTACTTC CASSQLGSRTRETQYF
TRBD2 - TRBJ2-5 TRBV27 TGTGCCAGCAGTTGGACTAGCCAAGAGACCCAGTACTTC CASSWTSQETQYF
- - TRBJ2-7 TRBV6-6 TGTGCCAGCAGTTACATGGGCAAGACCTACGAGCAGTACTTC CASSYMGKTYEQYF
TRBD1 - TRBJ2-1 TRBV6-5 TGTGCCAGCAGGTCCCCGAACAGGGGTTACAATGAGCAGTTCTTC CASRSPNRGYNEQFF
- - TRBJ2-5 TRBV4-1 TGCGCCAGCAGCCAGCCTCTCAGGGAAACCAAAGAGACCCAGTACTTC CASSQPLRETKETQYF
- - TRBJ2-5 TRBV14 TGTGCCAGCAGCCAAGACCCGGGTGAGGCGACCCAGTACTTC CASSQDPGEATQYF
- - TRBJ1-1 TRBV29-1 TGCAGCGTTGAGGGGCGCATGAACACTGAAGCTTTCTTT CSVEGRMNTEAFF
- few TRBJ2-7 TRBV5-1 TGCGCCAGCAGCTTGGCCGGGAACGAGCAGTACTTC CASSLAGNEQYF
- few TRBJ1-5 TRBV9 TGTGCCAGCAGCCCCCAAGGAGTGGGAGGTCAGCCCCAGCATTTT CASSPQGVGGQPQHF
- - TRBJ2-7 TRBV7-2 TGTGCCAGCAGCTCCCGAGAGGCGGGGCCCGGCTCCTACGAGCAGTACTTC CASSSREAGPGSYEQYF
- few TRBJ1-5 TRBV7-8 TGTGCCAGCAGCCCTCCCATCTGGGCCCCCAATCAGCCCCAGCATTTT CASSPPIWAPNQPQHF
- few TRBJ2-3 TRBV27 TGTGCCAGCAGTACCGAGACAGGTATAGATACGCAGTATTTT CASSTETGIDTQYF
- - TRBJ1-1 TRBV9 TGTGCCAGCAGCGTCCTAACAGGGAGGGGAATGAACACTGAAGCTTTCTTT CASSVLTGRGMNTEAFF
- - TRBJ1-2 TRBV4-1 TGCGCCAGCAGCCAAGATTGGGTCGGGGTTGACTATGGCTACACCTTC CASSQDWVGVDYGYTF
- - TRBJ2-1 TRBV28 TGTGCCAGCAGTTTATCTAGCCTTTACAATGAGCAGTTCTTC CASSLSSLYNEQFF
TRBD1 - TRBJ2-6 TRBV4-1 TGCGCCAGCAGCCAAGATCAAACGAAACAGGGGGCACCTGGGGCCAACGTCCTGACTTTC CASSQDQTKQGAPGANVLTF